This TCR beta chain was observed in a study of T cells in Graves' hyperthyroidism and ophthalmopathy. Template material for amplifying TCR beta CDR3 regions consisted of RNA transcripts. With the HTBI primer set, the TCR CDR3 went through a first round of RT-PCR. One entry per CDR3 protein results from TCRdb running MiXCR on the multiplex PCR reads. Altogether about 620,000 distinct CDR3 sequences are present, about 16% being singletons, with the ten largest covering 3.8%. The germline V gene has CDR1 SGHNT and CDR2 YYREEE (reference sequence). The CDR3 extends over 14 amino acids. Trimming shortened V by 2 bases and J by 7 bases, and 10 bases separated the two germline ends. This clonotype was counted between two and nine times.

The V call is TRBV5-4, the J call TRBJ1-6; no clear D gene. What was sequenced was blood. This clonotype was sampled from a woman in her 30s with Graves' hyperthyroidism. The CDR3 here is CASSLQTMNSPLHF. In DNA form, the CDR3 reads TGTGCCAGCAGCTTACAGACTATGAATTCACCCCTCCACTTT.